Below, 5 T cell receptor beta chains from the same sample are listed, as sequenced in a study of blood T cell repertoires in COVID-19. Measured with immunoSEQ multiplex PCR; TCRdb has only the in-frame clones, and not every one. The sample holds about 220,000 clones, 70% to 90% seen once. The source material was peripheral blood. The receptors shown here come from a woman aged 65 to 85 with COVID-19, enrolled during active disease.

Here the CDR3 reads CASSHLGTVYNEQFF. The DNA for the CDR3 is TGTGCCAGCAGCCACCTCGGGACAGTCTACAATGAGCAGTTCTTC. The rearrangement links TRBV14 to TRBJ2-1; 7 bases map to TRBD1. With V trimmed by 3 bases and J by 3 bases, 5 bases remained unmatched. Germline V gene data show CDR1 as SGHDN and CDR2 as FVKESK. CDR3 length: 15 residues. The entire variable domain, with the rest obtained from reference TRBV14 and TRBJ2-1, is as follows: EAGVTQFPSHSVIEKGQTVTLRCDPISGHDNLYWYRRVMGKEIKFLLHFVKESKQDESGMPNNRFLAERTGGTYSTLKVQPAELEDSGVYFCASSHLGTVYNEQFFGPGTRLTVL.

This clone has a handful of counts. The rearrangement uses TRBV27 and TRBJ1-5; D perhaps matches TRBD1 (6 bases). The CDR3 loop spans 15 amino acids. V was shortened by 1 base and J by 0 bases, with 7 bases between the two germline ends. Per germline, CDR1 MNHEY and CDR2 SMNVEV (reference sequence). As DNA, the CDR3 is TGTGCCAGCAGTTTATGGACAGATAGCAATCAGCCCCAGCATTTT. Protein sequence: CASSLWTDSNQPQHF.

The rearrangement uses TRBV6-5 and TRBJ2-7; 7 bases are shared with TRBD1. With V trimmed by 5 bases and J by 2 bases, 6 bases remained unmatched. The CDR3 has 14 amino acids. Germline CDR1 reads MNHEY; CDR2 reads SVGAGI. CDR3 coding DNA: TGTGCCAGCAGTCCGAACAGGGGCCCCTACGAGCAGTACTTC. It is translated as CASSPNRGPYEQYF.

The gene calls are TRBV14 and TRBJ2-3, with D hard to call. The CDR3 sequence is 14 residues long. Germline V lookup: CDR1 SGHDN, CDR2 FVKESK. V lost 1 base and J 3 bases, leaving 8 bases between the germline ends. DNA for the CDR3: TGTGCCAGCAGCCAAGTAACAGTAACAGATACGCAGTATTTT. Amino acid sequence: CASSQVTVTDTQYF.

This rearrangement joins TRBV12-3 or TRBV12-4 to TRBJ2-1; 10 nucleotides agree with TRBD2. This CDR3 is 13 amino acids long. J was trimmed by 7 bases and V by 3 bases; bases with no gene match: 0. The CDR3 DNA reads TGTGCCAGCAGTTTGACTAGCGGGAATGAGCAGTTCTTC. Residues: CASSLTSGNEQFF.